Listed below are T cell receptor beta chains from one sample, sequenced in a study of blood T cell repertoires in COVID-19. This table comes from immunoSEQ multiplex PCR, and its TCRdb copy is limited to in-frame clones, with some not included. The data hold over 100,000 clones, with over 60% observed a single time. Sequencing was performed on peripheral blood. The receptors shown here come from a woman aged 70-85 years with acute or convalescent COVID-19. The CDR3 runs from the conserved cysteine through the conserved F or W. A D gene is named only where the DNA matches it firmly. Clone size is not always given. Where it is, it says once, few, many or a class for expanded clones.

j_call clone_size d_call v_call cdr3_length cdr3_aa cdr3_nt
TRBJ2-5 . TRBD2 TRBV7-9 15 CASSPGTSIPETQYF TGTGCCAGCAGCCCCGGGACTAGCATACCCGAGACCCAGTACTTC
TRBJ2-7 . TRBD1 TRBV12-3/TRBV12-4 13 CASRTGIGGEQYF TGTGCCAGCAGGACAGGGATCGGAGGCGAGCAGTACTTC
TRBJ2-1 . TRBD2 TRBV11-3 15 CASSQGGTSGNEQFF TGTGCCAGCAGCCAAGGAGGGACTAGCGGAAATGAGCAGTTCTTC
TRBJ1-4 . . TRBV6-6 14 CASRGQSTNEKLFF TGTGCCAGCAGAGGACAGTCAACTAATGAAAAACTGTTTTTT
TRBJ1-2 . TRBD1 TRBV6-6 12 CASIGQGYGYTF TGTGCCAGCATAGGACAGGGCTATGGCTACACCTTC
TRBJ2-7 . . TRBV21-1 16 CASPLSWGQGDYEQYF TGTGCCAGTCCCTTATCCTGGGGACAGGGGGACTACGAGCAGTACTTC
TRBJ2-3 . TRBD2 TRBV7-6 15 CASSPRMGGTDTQYF TGTGCCAGCAGCCCCCGAATGGGGGGGACAGATACGCAGTATTTT
TRBJ2-4 few TRBD1 TRBV4-3 15 CASSQGRTGADIQYF TGCGCCAGCAGCCAAGGCAGAACAGGGGCAGACATTCAGTACTTC
TRBJ1-6 . TRBD1 TRBV3-1/TRBV3-2 15 CASSQGTGINSPLHF TGTGCCAGCAGCCAAGGGACAGGGATTAATTCACCCCTCCACTTT
TRBJ2-7 . TRBD1 TRBV6-5 15 CASSRQDRGPYEQYF TGTGCCAGCAGTCGTCAGGACAGGGGCCCCTACGAGCAGTACTTC
TRBJ2-2 . . TRBV18 19 CASSPRVLQGSANTGELFF TGTGCCAGCTCACCACGGGTACTTCAGGGGTCCGCGAACACCGGGGAGCTGTTTTTT
TRBJ2-1 . TRBD2 TRBV7-2 15 CASLRTSGGYNEQFF TGTGCCAGCCTCCGGACTAGCGGGGGTTACAATGAGCAGTTCTTC
TRBJ2-1 . . TRBV28 13 CASSPPPGDEQFF TGTGCCAGCAGCCCTCCCCCGGGGGATGAGCAGTTCTTC
TRBJ2-5 . . TRBV29-1 11 CSVNAGETQYF TGCAGCGTGAACGCCGGAGAGACCCAGTACTTC
TRBJ1-5 few TRBD1 TRBV19 15 CASSTGQPPYQPQHF TGTGCCAGTAGTACGGGACAGCCGCCTTATCAGCCCCAGCATTTT
TRBJ2-2 . TRBD2 TRBV7-3 17 CASSLTRLAGTTGELFF TGTGCCAGCAGCTTAACGAGACTAGCGGGGACCACCGGGGAGCTGTTTTTT
TRBJ1-2 many TRBD1 TRBV6-2/TRBV6-3 15 CASSYPGQGSYGYTF TGTGCCAGCAGTTACCCGGGACAGGGAAGCTATGGCTACACCTTC
TRBJ2-3 . TRBD2 TRBV9 16 CASSVSRGGGTDTQYF TGTGCCAGCAGCGTATCTCGGGGGGGTGGCACAGATACGCAGTATTTT
TRBJ2-5 . TRBD2 TRBV7-9 16 CASSALAGGDQETQYF TGTGCCAGCAGCGCACTAGCGGGGGGGGACCAAGAGACCCAGTACTTC
TRBJ2-3 . . TRBV7-8 15 CASSLGNTRTDTQYF TGTGCCAGCAGCTTGGGCAATACCCGCACAGATACGCAGTATTTT
TRBJ2-2 . TRBD1 TRBV19 17 CASSIRTGFANTGELFF TGTGCCAGTAGTATTCGGACAGGTTTCGCGAACACCGGGGAGCTGTTTTTT
TRBJ1-1 . TRBD1 TRBV28 15 CASSLPGQGLTEAFF TGTGCCAGCAGTCTTCCGGGACAGGGGTTGACTGAAGCTTTCTTT
TRBJ2-3 . TRBD2 TRBV29-1 14 CSVEGTSGRDTQYF TGCAGCGTTGAGGGGACTAGCGGTAGGGATACGCAGTATTTT
TRBJ2-3 . . TRBV9 15 CASSVQATPEDTQYF TGTGCCAGCAGCGTGCAGGCTACCCCCGAAGATACGCAGTATTTT
TRBJ2-3 once . TRBV18 14 CASSGTSNTDTQYF TGTGCCAGCTCGGGGACTTCAAACACAGATACGCAGTATTTT
TRBJ2-1 . . TRBV3-1/TRBV3-2 12 CASSQVVTEQFF TGTGCCAGCAGCCAAGTGGTGACAGAGCAGTTCTTC
TRBJ2-2 few . TRBV3-1/TRBV3-2 18 CASSQGGRGGRRSGELFF TGTGCCAGCAGCCAAGGGGGCAGGGGTGGTCGCCGTTCCGGGGAGCTGTTTTTT
TRBJ2-7 few TRBD1 TRBV6-5 15 CASSWGQGISYEQYF TGTGCCAGCAGTTGGGGACAGGGGATCTCCTACGAGCAGTACTTC
TRBJ2-2 . . TRBV4-1 14 CASSVQGYTGELFF TGCGCCAGCTCCGTCCAGGGGTACACCGGGGAGCTGTTTTTT
TRBJ2-1 . . TRBV14 11 CASSQGPSQFF TGTGCCAGCAGCCAAGGTCCTAGCCAGTTCTTC
TRBJ1-1 . . TRBV6-5 11 CASSTRTEAFF TGTGCCAGCAGTACCCGGACTGAAGCTTTCTTT
TRBJ1-1 . . TRBV10-3 12 CAIRAGMTEAFF TGTGCCATCAGGGCAGGGATGACTGAAGCTTTCTTT
TRBJ1-2 few TRBD1 TRBV19 15 CASSSNPGGNYGYTF TGTGCCAGTAGTTCTAACCCAGGGGGCAACTATGGCTACACCTTC
TRBJ1-5 few . TRBV4-1 16 CASSQEGGWGNQPQHF TGCGCCAGCAGCCAAGAAGGCGGCTGGGGCAATCAGCCCCAGCATTTT
TRBJ2-1 few TRBD1 TRBV2 15 CASNERTGSNNEQFF TGTGCCAGCAACGAGCGGACAGGTTCCAACAATGAGCAGTTCTTC
TRBJ2-2 many TRBD2 TRBV7-2 15 CASSPIAGATGELFF TGTGCCAGCAGCCCTATAGCGGGAGCCACCGGGGAGCTGTTTTTT
TRBJ1-4 few TRBD1 TRBV27 14 CASSPGQGRGKLFF TGTGCCAGCAGTCCCGGACAGGGCCGGGGAAAACTGTTTTTT
TRBJ2-1 . TRBD2 TRBV5-1 14 CASSLVGSGRSKFF TGCGCCAGCAGCTTGGTTGGTAGCGGGAGAAGTAAGTTCTTC
TRBJ1-4 . TRBD1 TRBV28 14 CASRTGGTNEKLFF TGTGCCAGCAGGACAGGGGGGACTAATGAAAAACTGTTTTTT
TRBJ1-2 . TRBD1 TRBV3-1/TRBV3-2 14 CASSQGTGYYGYTF TGTGCCAGCAGCCAGGGGACAGGGTACTATGGCTACACCTTC
TRBJ1-4 . TRBD1 TRBV5-4 17 CASSRQTGDGANEKLFF TGTGCCAGCAGCCGCCAGACAGGGGACGGGGCTAATGAAAAACTGTTTTTT
TRBJ2-5 once . TRBV7-8 13 CASRRTVQETQYF TGTGCCAGCAGACGGACAGTACAAGAGACCCAGTACTTC
TRBJ2-7 . TRBD1 TRBV25-1 17 CASSTSQGQGPVYEQYF TGTGCCAGCAGTACTTCCCAAGGACAGGGACCTGTCTACGAGCAGTACTTC
TRBJ2-3 . TRBD1 TRBV27 14 CASRWDSLTDTQYF TGTGCCAGCAGGTGGGACAGCCTCACAGATACGCAGTATTTT
TRBJ1-2 . TRBD1 TRBV28 12 CASRDRGRGYTF TGTGCCAGCAGGGACAGGGGACGGGGCTACACCTTC
TRBJ1-2 . TRBD1 TRBV6-5 15 CASSYSGTGDYGYTF TGTGCCAGCAGTTACTCCGGGACAGGGGACTATGGCTACACCTTC
TRBJ1-2 . . TRBV5-6 14 CASSLLAGAGGYTF TGTGCCAGCAGCTTGTTGGCGGGGGCCGGTGGCTACACCTTC
TRBJ1-3 . TRBD1 TRBV2 15 CASSGTGGSGNTIYF TGTGCCAGCAGTGGGACAGGGGGCTCTGGAAACACCATATATTTT
TRBJ1-1 once . TRBV19 17 CASSTLGGSSKTTEAFF TGTGCCAGTAGCACCTTAGGGGGTTCCTCGAAGACCACTGAAGCTTTCTTT
TRBJ1-5 few TRBD1 TRBV6-2/TRBV6-3 14 CASTPGGLNQPQHF TGTGCCAGCACCCCAGGGGGTCTCAATCAGCCCCAGCATTTT
TRBJ1-2 . TRBD1 TRBV4-3 15 CASSQDDRGRSGYTF TGCGCCAGCAGCCAAGATGATAGGGGGCGAAGCGGCTACACCTTC
TRBJ2-2 . . TRBV5-1 12 CASSLTGMGLFF TGCGCCAGCAGCTTGACAGGGATGGGGCTGTTTTTT
TRBJ2-7 . . TRBV19 13 CASRAGNSGEQYF TGTGCCAGTAGAGCAGGTAACTCGGGAGAGCAGTACTTC